A single sample is the source of the 8 T cell receptor beta chains below, sequenced in a study of shared clonotypes between healthy human individuals. TCRdb keeps only in-frame clones here, not all; method: immunoSEQ multiplex PCR. The sample holds 2 million to 2.5 million clones, approximately 96% seen once. Source material: naive CD4+ T cells sorted from blood. Subset reported: CD45RA+ positively selected. All receptors come from a young man in good health.

The chain uses TRBV27 and TRBJ1-2, with a tentative D call TRBD1 (5 bases). CDR1 is MNHEY and CDR2 is SMNVEV in the germline V gene (reference sequence). The CDR3 contains 17 residues. V dropped 2 bases and J dropped 4 bases, with 20 bases sitting between them. The CDR3 region is CASSLEGGSSGIYGYTF. The CDR3 DNA follows: TGTGCCAGCAGTTTAGAGGGCGGGTCGTCAGGGATCTATGGCTACACCTTC.

This clone appeared once. The chain combines TRBV6-5 with TRBJ2-7; 7 nucleotides agree with TRBD1. The CDR3 extends over 11 amino acids. J gave up 13 bases and V 0 bases, and 3 bases lay outside the gene matches. Germline CDR1 reads MNHEY; CDR2 reads SVGAGI. This chain's CDR3 is CASSYSTGLYF. The CDR3 DNA sequence: TGTGCCAGCAGTTACTCGACAGGGTTATACTTC.

The chain has TRBV11-1 and TRBJ2-1; D gene ambiguous. The CDR3 consists of 15 residues. CDR1 and CDR2 (germline): SGHAT, FQDESV (reference sequence). V gave up 6 bases and J gave up 6 bases, with 18 bases separating them. CDR3 residues: CASSTGSPNFNEQFF. The CDR3 bases are TGTGCCAGCAGTACCGGATCTCCTAACTTCAATGAGCAGTTCTTC.

The V and J genes are TRBV6-6 and TRBJ2-7; D may be TRBD1 (5 bases). The CDR3 totals 15 residues. V lost 4 bases to trimming and J lost 0 bases, with 13 bases between them. Germline V gene lookup returns CDR1 MNHNY and CDR2 SVGAGI (reference sequence). The CDR3 DNA reads TGTGCCAGCAGTTTCAGACAGACCATCTCCTACGAGCAGTACTTC. It translates to CASSFRQTISYEQYF.

Concerning this clone itself: The sample holds other DNA sequences that translate to the same CDR3. The chain employs TRBV29-1 and TRBJ1-2; 9 bases align to TRBD1. CDR3 size: 12 residues. The V segment lost 3 bases and the J segment 5 bases; nucleotides outside the gene matches: 1. The germline V gene has CDR1 SQVTM and CDR2 ANQGSEA. The CDR3 DNA follows: TGCAGCGTTGAGGACAGGGGATATGGCTACACCTTC. This sequence encodes CSVEDRGYGYTF.

The gene calls are TRBV18 and TRBJ1-5; D remains unclear. Trimming left V 2 bases short and J 6 bases short, with 11 bases between. CDR1 is KGHSH, CDR2 LQKENI, per germline. The CDR3 spans 14 residues. In nucleotides, the CDR3 is TGTGCCAGCTCACCATACCAGGTGGGTCAGCCCCAGCATTTT. It specifies CASSPYQVGQPQHF.

Details on this clone: The sample has other DNA sequences that encode this CDR3 too. The chain is built from TRBV5-1 and TRBJ2-5; 10 nucleotides align to TRBD2. J gave up 2 bases and V 4 bases, and 8 bases lay outside the gene matches. CDR1 and CDR2 (germline): SGHRS, YFSETQ. The CDR3 consists of 16 residues. CDR3 bases: TGCGCCAGCAGCCCCGGGCTAGCGGGAGCACAAGAGACCCAGTACTTC. Translated: CASSPGLAGAQETQYF.

The chain combines TRBV2 with TRBJ1-5; D ambiguous. This CDR3 contains 14 residues. V shed 8 bases and J shed 2 bases, with 13 bases lying between them. CDR1 and CDR2 from the germline V gene are SNHLY and FYNNEI. The CDR3 region has the DNA TGTGCCAGCCAAGTCAGTACCGGCAATCAGCCCCAGCATTTT. Encoded protein: CASQVSTGNQPQHF. Combining the CDR3 with reference TRBV2 and TRBJ1-5 gives the whole variable domain EPEVTQTPSHQVTQMGQEVILRCVPISNHLYFYWYRQILGQKVEFLVSFYNNEISEKSEIFDDQFSVERPDGSNFTLKIRSTKLEDSAMYFCASQVSTGNQPQHFGDGTRLSIL.